The 29 T cell receptor beta chains below come from one sample, sequenced in a study of shared clonotypes between healthy human individuals. Produced via immunoSEQ multiplex PCR; TCRdb's table is partial and in-frame only. The top ten hold around 0.3% of the sample, which has 630,000 or so clones, nearly 98% seen once. Positively selected for CCR7, the CD45RO-negative cells used as naive CD8 cells excluded terminally differentiated effector memory CD45RA+ cells. Sequenced: naive CD8+ T cells sorted from blood. These receptors all stem from a man aged 25-40 years in good health.

CDR3 in DNA: TGTGCCAGCAGCTTGGGACAGAGCCACACTGAAGCTTTCTTT. Translation gives CASSLGQSHTEAFF. The chain uses TRBV11-1 and TRBJ1-1, with 7 bases matching TRBD1. After removal of 3 bases from V and 3 bases from J, the junction contained 4 bases not matched to a gene. Germline values: CDR1 SGHAT, CDR2 FQDESV (reference sequence). The CDR3 runs 14 residues.

V usage is TRBV11-2 and J usage is TRBJ2-7; 9 bases map to TRBD2. CDR3 length: 15 residues. V shed 0 bases and J 4 bases; nucleotides not matched to a gene: 4. Per germline, CDR1 SGHAT and CDR2 FQNNGV. The CDR3 DNA sequence: TGTGCCAGCAGCTTAGAAGCGGGAGGAGAGTACGAGCAGTACTTC. This codes for CASSLEAGGEYEQYF.

The chain employs TRBV6-5 and TRBJ2-1, with TRBD2 identical over 11 bases. CDR3 length: 14 amino acids. V was pared by 1 base and J by 9 bases, with 2 bases of the junction left unmatched. From germline, CDR1 is MNHEY and CDR2 SVGAGI. The CDR3 here is CASSYYLAGGEQFF. DNA for the CDR3: TGTGCCAGCAGTTACTACCTAGCGGGAGGTGAGCAGTTCTTC.

The rearrangement uses TRBV29-1 and TRBJ2-5; 10 bases fit TRBD1. Germline V CDR1 and CDR2: SQVTM, ANQGSEA. The V segment lost 3 bases and the J segment 6 bases; nucleotides outside the gene matches: 4. This CDR3 is built from 13 residues. CDR3 sequence reads: CSVETGGVKTQYF. Written as DNA, the CDR3 is TGCAGCGTTGAGACAGGGGGCGTGAAGACCCAGTACTTC.

Notes on this clone: Other DNA sequences within the sample encode an identical CDR3. This chain joins TRBV7-9 and TRBJ2-7; 8 bases align to TRBD1. The V gene's germline CDR1 is SEHNR and CDR2 FQNEAQ (reference sequence). The CDR3 spans 15 residues. The J segment lost 1 base and the V segment lost 4 bases, leaving 6 bases of the junction unmatched. CDR3 sequence: CASSSPGQASYEQYF. DNA for the CDR3: TGTGCCAGCAGCTCCCCGGGACAGGCATCCTACGAGCAGTACTTC.

The chain combines TRBV7-9 with TRBJ2-7, with TRBD2 matching 10 bases. This CDR3 has 14 residues. Germline V gene lookup returns CDR1 SEHNR and CDR2 FQNEAQ (reference sequence). V trimming: 2 bases; J trimming: 6 bases; junction bases outside the gene matches: 4. The DNA for the CDR3 is TGTGCCAGCAGCTTACTAGCGGGAGAGTTCGAGCAGTACTTC. Amino acids: CASSLLAGEFEQYF.

This clone was counted a few times. The CDR3 protein is CASSLRLPGLAGANGELFF. CDR3 nucleotide sequence: TGTGCCAGCAGTCTAAGGCTCCCGGGACTAGCGGGAGCCAACGGGGAGCTGTTTTTT. The chain has TRBV27 and TRBJ2-2; TRBD2 matches 14 bases. The V and J ends lost 5 bases and 7 bases, in that order; junction bases with no gene match: 15. The CDR3 is made up of 19 amino acids. From germline, CDR1 is MNHEY and CDR2 SMNVEV (reference sequence).

CDR3 in amino acids: CASSQDPFSSGANVLTF. The CDR3 DNA is TGCGCCAGCAGCCAAGATCCATTCTCCTCTGGGGCCAACGTCCTGACTTTC. V and J are TRBV4-3 and TRBJ2-6; no clear D. V lost 0 bases to trimming and J lost 0 bases, with 9 bases between them. The germline CDR1 and CDR2 sequences are LGHNA and YSLEER. CDR3 length: 17 amino acids.

The chain carries TRBV7-9 and TRBJ1-4; D is possibly TRBD1 (6 bases). CDR1 is SEHNR and CDR2 is FQNEAQ in the germline V gene (reference sequence). The CDR3 is 16 residues long. Trimming stripped 0 bases from V and 8 bases from J, with 16 bases between. This CDR3 is CASSLAVPGAKEKLFF. The CDR3 bases are TGTGCCAGCAGCTTAGCGGTGCCAGGGGCGAAGGAAAAACTGTTTTTT.

J is TRBJ2-1 and V is TRBV5-4, with 8 bases lining up with TRBD2. The CDR3 loop spans 14 amino acids. Trimming removed 7 bases from V and 7 bases from J; junction bases left unmatched: 10. Germline assignment: CDR1 SGHNT and CDR2 YYREEE (reference sequence). The CDR3 DNA is TGTGCCAGCGGGCTCCCGGGAGGGGATAATGAGCAGTTCTTC. This sequence encodes CASGLPGGDNEQFF.

The chain recombines TRBV27 with TRBJ1-5; TRBD1 aligns across 8 bases. Germline CDR1 MNHEY, CDR2 SMNVEV (reference sequence). The CDR3 is 15 residues long. Germline trimming cut 5 bases from V and 7 bases from J; bases unmatched to any gene: 10. This CDR3 is CASSPFTGGGQPQHF. The CDR3 coding sequence is TGTGCCAGCAGTCCCTTCACAGGGGGTGGACAGCCCCAGCATTTT.

V gene TRBV9 combines with J gene TRBJ1-2; D is possibly TRBD1 (5 bases). The CDR3 has 11 amino acids. The ends were cut back, 3 bases at V and 8 bases at J, with 8 bases in the middle. Germline assignment: CDR1 SGDLS and CDR2 YYNGEE. The CDR3 loop is CASSAGRGYTF. For the CDR3, the DNA is TGTGCCAGCAGCGCGGGGCGCGGCTACACCTTC.

The gene calls are TRBV29-1 and TRBJ2-1; 7 bases fit TRBD2. J gave up 7 bases and V 7 bases, and 10 bases lay outside the gene matches. The CDR3 has 13 residues. The germline CDR1 and CDR2 sequences are SQVTM and ANQGSEA. The CDR3 sequence: CSAPGGEGNEQFF. For the CDR3, the DNA is TGCAGCGCCCCGGGGGGAGAAGGGAATGAGCAGTTCTTC.

This chain connects TRBV27 to TRBJ2-5, with D maybe TRBD1 (6 bases). V shed 2 bases and J shed 5 bases, with 12 bases lying between them. The CDR3 sequence is 14 residues long. Germline V lookup: CDR1 MNHEY, CDR2 SMNVEV (reference sequence). The CDR3 protein is CASSLTTGEETQYF. The CDR3 region has the DNA TGTGCCAGCAGTTTAACGACAGGAGAGGAGACCCAGTACTTC.

The chain combines TRBV6-1 with TRBJ2-7; no clear D gene. Germline CDR1 and CDR2: MNHNS and SASEGT. The CDR3 sequence is 12 residues long. The ends were cut back, 3 bases at V and 3 bases at J, with 6 bases in the middle. The CDR3 loop is CASSELIYEQYF. The CDR3 DNA reads TGTGCCAGCAGTGAGCTGATCTACGAGCAGTACTTC.

The chain recombines TRBV6-5 with TRBJ2-7; D possibly uses TRBD1 or TRBD2 (6 bases each). The CDR3 covers 16 residues. Germline-derived CDR1 and CDR2 are MNHEY and SVGAGI. Between the trimmed V and J ends, which lost 0 bases and 7 bases, there was a span of 19 bases. This CDR3 is CASSYSAGHLLGEQYF. As DNA, the CDR3 is TGTGCCAGCAGTTACTCCGCGGGACATCTCCTGGGGGAGCAGTACTTC.

This clone was counted a few times. The rearrangement uses TRBV7-6 and TRBJ2-7; 7 bases are a match to TRBD1. Germline CDR1 and CDR2: SGHVS and FNYEAQ. The CDR3 covers 15 residues. J was trimmed by 5 bases and V by 5 bases; bases with no gene match: 12. The CDR3 DNA sequence: TGTGCCAGCAGCGGGGAGCACAGGGGAAGTGACGAGCAGTACTTC. Translated: CASSGEHRGSDEQYF.

The rearrangement joins TRBV11-2 to TRBJ2-3; D gene uncertain. CDR3 length equals 12 residues. Trimming left V 5 bases short and J 6 bases short, with 9 bases between. Germline V CDR1 and CDR2: SGHAT, FQNNGV. The CDR3 is CASSETTDTQYF. CDR3 DNA sequence: TGTGCCAGCAGCGAGACAACCGATACGCAGTATTTT.

About this clone itself: Different DNA sequences within this sample yield the same CDR3. This chain links TRBV27 with TRBJ2-7; TRBD1 agrees at 7 bases. CDR3 length: 13 amino acids. CDR1 MNHEY and CDR2 SMNVEV come from the germline V gene (reference sequence). Unmatched junction bases numbered 1, after V lost 2 bases and J lost 3 bases. CDR3 bases: TGTGCCAGCAGTTTAAACAGGGGCTACGAGCAGTACTTC. This codes for CASSLNRGYEQYF.

This clone was recorded once. CDR3 amino acids: CASSETTLSGNTIYF. The CDR3 nucleotides are TGTGCCAGCAGCGAAACTACTCTCTCTGGAAACACCATATATTTT. The chain employs TRBV9 and TRBJ1-3, with D unclear. CDR1 is SGDLS, CDR2 YYNGEE, per germline. The V gene lost 3 bases and the J gene lost 0 bases, with 10 bases spanning the gap. The CDR3 has 15 amino acids.

This rearrangement joins TRBV4-1 to TRBJ1-3; D unresolved. The CDR3 has 15 residues. Trimming stripped 3 bases from V and 3 bases from J, with 12 bases between. Germline CDR1 MGHRA, CDR2 YSYEKL. CDR3 loop: CASSQDPTSGNTIYF. The CDR3 DNA sequence: TGCGCCAGCAGCCAGGATCCTACTAGTGGAAACACCATATATTTT.

The rearrangement uses TRBV27 and TRBJ2-3, with D unclear. The germline V and J ends were trimmed by 5 bases and 0 bases, with 9 bases remaining between them. There are 14 residues in the CDR3. Per the germline V gene, CDR1 is MNHEY and CDR2 is SMNVEV (reference sequence). In nucleotides, the CDR3 is TGTGCCAGCAGTCCCCTACTTAGCACAGATACGCAGTATTTT. This codes for CASSPLLSTDTQYF.

CDR3 nucleotide sequence: TGTGCCATCGGGGGACGGCAGATGGAGCAGTACTTC. Its protein product is CAIGGRQMEQYF. The chain employs TRBV10-3 and TRBJ2-7; D might be TRBD1 or TRBD2, each matching 5 bases. This CDR3 is 12 amino acids long. From germline, CDR1 is ENHRY and CDR2 SYGVKD. Trimming took 8 bases from V and 7 from J, leaving 15 bases between them.

J is TRBJ1-5 and V is TRBV6-6; 8 bases align to TRBD1. The V gene's germline CDR1 is MNHNY and CDR2 SVGAGI (reference sequence). V was pared by 6 bases and J by 8 bases, with 12 bases of the junction left unmatched. This CDR3 is built from 15 residues. The CDR3 spells CASSRLSGGLEPQHF. CDR3 sequence (DNA): TGTGCCAGCAGCCGGTTGTCAGGGGGCCTTGAGCCCCAGCATTTT.

Comments on this clone: A junction boundary mismatches the germline segment, possibly from a read error. This rearrangement joins TRBV15 to TRBJ2-2; TRBD1 matches at 10 bases. Looked up from germline, CDR1 is LNHNV and CDR2 is YYDKDF (reference sequence). The CDR3 is made up of 18 amino acids. CDR3 region: CTTSLQKGQGYPIGELFF. CDR3 sequence (DNA): TGTACCACCAGCCTTCAAAAGGGACAGGGGTATCCGATCGGGGAGCTGTTTTTT.

The V and J genes are TRBV7-9 and TRBJ2-7; 9 nucleotides align to TRBD2. This CDR3 contains 15 residues. The germline V gene has CDR1 SEHNR and CDR2 FQNEAQ (reference sequence). V lost 4 bases, J lost 3 bases, and 7 bases stayed unmatched. CDR3 protein: CASSSTTSGDYEQYF. The CDR3 DNA follows: TGTGCCAGCAGCTCCACGACTAGCGGAGACTACGAGCAGTACTTC.

The rearrangement links TRBV6-5 to TRBJ2-7; possibly TRBD1 or TRBD2 for D (5 bases each). V gave up 7 bases and J gave up 3 bases, with 16 bases separating them. The CDR3 is made up of 14 amino acids. Germline-derived CDR1 and CDR2 are MNHEY and SVGAGI. CDR3 region: CASTKRDGFYEQYF. CDR3 nucleotides: TGTGCCAGCACCAAACGGGACGGATTCTACGAGCAGTACTTC.

This chain links TRBV6-1 with TRBJ2-7; 12 nucleotides agree with TRBD2. Germline CDR1 reads MNHNS; CDR2 reads SASEGT. CDR3 size: 18 residues. Trimming at V came to 1 base and at J to 3 bases, leaving 10 bases not matched to a gene. The CDR3: CASSEGLAGVVIDYEQYF. The CDR3 bases are TGTGCCAGCAGTGAAGGACTAGCGGGAGTCGTTATCGACTACGAGCAGTACTTC.

This clone appeared a single time. The V call is TRBV7-2, the J call TRBJ1-5; maybe TRBD1 (5 bases). CDR3 length: 16 residues. V was trimmed by 2 bases and J by 3 bases, leaving 14 bases between them. The germline V gene has CDR1 SGHTA and CDR2 FQGNSA. CDR3 residues: CASSLYGSGLNQPQHF. In nucleotides, the CDR3 is TGTGCCAGCAGCTTATATGGTTCAGGGCTCAATCAGCCCCAGCATTTT. Based on the CDR3 plus reference TRBV7-2 and TRBJ1-5, the full variable domain is GAGVSQSPSNKVTEKGKDVELRCDPISGHTALYWYRQSLGQGLEFLIYFQGNSAPDKSGLPSDRFSAERTGGSVSTLTIQRTQQEDSAVYLCASSLYGSGLNQPQHFGDGTRLSIL.